These T cell receptor beta chains were read from a single sample in a study of beta chain features in type 1 diabetes. Data came from immunoSEQ multiplex PCR; TCRdb stores just in-frame clones and leaves some out. The sample includes fewer than 550,000 clones, 11% seen only once; the top ten take approximately 0.045%. Source material: naive CD4+ T cells from blood. The receptors come from a woman aged 18-29 years in good health. Each CDR3 is given with its conserved first and last residue. The D gene is left open where the match is weak. The size field is filled for only some rows; it gives once, few, many or a size class.

j_call: TRBJ1-2; v_call: TRBV29-1; d_call: -; clone_size: -; cdr3_nt: TGCAGCGTTGCCCCCAATAGGCCCGTCGTCTATGGCTACACCTTC; cdr3_aa: CSVAPNRPVVYGYTF
j_call: TRBJ2-2; v_call: TRBV2; d_call: -; clone_size: -; cdr3_nt: TGTGCCAGCAGTGATCCCGGAACCGCGAACACCGGGGAGCTGTTTTTT; cdr3_aa: CASSDPGTANTGELFF
j_call: TRBJ2-7; v_call: TRBV2; d_call: TRBD1; clone_size: -; cdr3_nt: TGTGCCAGCAGGAGACAGGGGGACTACGAGCAGTACTTC; cdr3_aa: CASRRQGDYEQYF
j_call: TRBJ2-1; v_call: TRBV20-1; d_call: -; clone_size: few; cdr3_nt: TGCAGTGCCCATAGTGGTCATGAGCAGTTCTTC; cdr3_aa: CSAHSGHEQFF
j_call: TRBJ1-4; v_call: TRBV15; d_call: -; clone_size: few; cdr3_nt: TGTGCCACCAGCAGAGATGGAGCCGAAAAACTGTTTTTT; cdr3_aa: CATSRDGAEKLFF
j_call: TRBJ2-1; v_call: TRBV2; d_call: -; clone_size: -; cdr3_nt: TGTGCCAGCACTCCAGATCAGTGGTCCTACAATGAGCAGTTCTTC; cdr3_aa: CASTPDQWSYNEQFF
j_call: TRBJ1-2; v_call: TRBV4-3; d_call: TRBD1; clone_size: few; cdr3_nt: TGCGCCAGCAGCCAAAGACAGGGACTGAGTCTATATGGCTACACCTTC; cdr3_aa: CASSQRQGLSLYGYTF
j_call: TRBJ2-5; v_call: TRBV2; d_call: TRBD1; clone_size: few; cdr3_nt: TGTGCCAGCAGGGGGACAGGGCAAGAGACCCAGTACTTC; cdr3_aa: CASRGTGQETQYF
j_call: TRBJ1-4; v_call: TRBV2; d_call: -; clone_size: -; cdr3_nt: TGTGCCAGCAGGGAAAGAATTGGGTTGTTTTTT; cdr3_aa: CASRERIGLFF
j_call: TRBJ2-1; v_call: TRBV29-1; d_call: -; clone_size: few; cdr3_nt: TGCAGCGTTGAAGGTACGGGGCCAGGGGTTTACAATGAGCAGTTCTTC; cdr3_aa: CSVEGTGPGVYNEQFF
j_call: TRBJ2-1; v_call: TRBV5-1; d_call: -; clone_size: few; cdr3_nt: TGCGCCAGCAGCTTGGCGGGCCCCGGCCGCGATGAGCAGTTCTTC; cdr3_aa: CASSLAGPGRDEQFF
j_call: TRBJ2-7; v_call: TRBV7-3; d_call: -; clone_size: few; cdr3_nt: TGTGCCAGCAGCCCCCTCGGGGGGCGCGTGTACGAGCAGTACTTC; cdr3_aa: CASSPLGGRVYEQYF
j_call: TRBJ2-5; v_call: TRBV20-1; d_call: -; clone_size: few; cdr3_nt: TGCAGTGCTAGCGGGGAGACCCAGTACTTC; cdr3_aa: CSASGETQYF
j_call: TRBJ1-1; v_call: TRBV6-1; d_call: -; clone_size: -; cdr3_nt: TGTGCCAGCACTTACTACACTGAAGCTTTCTTT; cdr3_aa: CASTYYTEAFF
j_call: TRBJ2-5; v_call: TRBV9; d_call: -; clone_size: few; cdr3_nt: TGTGCCAGCAGCGTAGGGTTTCGGTTTGAGGGGTTCGAAGAGACCCAGTACTTC; cdr3_aa: CASSVGFRFEGFEETQYF
j_call: TRBJ2-5; v_call: TRBV2; d_call: TRBD1; clone_size: -; cdr3_nt: TGTGCCAGCAGCGAGGAGACAGGGGCCCAAGAGACCCAGTACTTC; cdr3_aa: CASSEETGAQETQYF
j_call: TRBJ2-1; v_call: TRBV7-6; d_call: -; clone_size: -; cdr3_nt: TGTGCCAGCAGCTTATTGACTGCAGCTAACTCCTACAATGAGCAGTTCTTC; cdr3_aa: CASSLLTAANSYNEQFF
j_call: TRBJ2-4; v_call: TRBV5-6; d_call: -; clone_size: -; cdr3_nt: TGTGCCAGCAGCTTGAGGGGTCCGGGAAGCATTCAGTACTTC; cdr3_aa: CASSLRGPGSIQYF
j_call: TRBJ2-6; v_call: TRBV7-7; d_call: TRBD2; clone_size: few; cdr3_nt: TGTGCTAGCAGTCCGTCCCTAGCGGAAGGGGCCAACGTCCTGACTTTC; cdr3_aa: CASSPSLAEGANVLTF
j_call: TRBJ1-3; v_call: TRBV2; d_call: -; clone_size: few; cdr3_nt: TGTGCCAGCAGTGACCGCGGAAACACCATATATTTT; cdr3_aa: CASSDRGNTIYF